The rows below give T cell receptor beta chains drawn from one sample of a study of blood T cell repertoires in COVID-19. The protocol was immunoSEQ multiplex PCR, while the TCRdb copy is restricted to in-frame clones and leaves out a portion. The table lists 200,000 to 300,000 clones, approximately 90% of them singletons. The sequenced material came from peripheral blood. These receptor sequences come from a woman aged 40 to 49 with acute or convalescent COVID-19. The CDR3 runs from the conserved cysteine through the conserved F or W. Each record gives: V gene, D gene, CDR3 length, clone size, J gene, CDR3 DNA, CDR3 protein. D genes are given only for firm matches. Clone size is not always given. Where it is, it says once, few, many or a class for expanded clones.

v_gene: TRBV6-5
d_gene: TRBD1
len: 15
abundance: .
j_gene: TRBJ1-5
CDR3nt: TGTGCCAGCAGTCCCGGGACAGGGGGCAATCAGCCCCAGCATTTT
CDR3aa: CASSPGTGGNQPQHF

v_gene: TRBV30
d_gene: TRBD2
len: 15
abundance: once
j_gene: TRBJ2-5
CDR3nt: TGTGCCTGGAGTGTAGGGACTAGCGACCAAGAGACCCAGTACTTC
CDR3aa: CAWSVGTSDQETQYF

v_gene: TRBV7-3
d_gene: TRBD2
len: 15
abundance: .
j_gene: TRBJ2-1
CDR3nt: TGTGCCAGCAGCGTACTAGCGGGGAATTACAATGAGCAGTTCTTC
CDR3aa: CASSVLAGNYNEQFF

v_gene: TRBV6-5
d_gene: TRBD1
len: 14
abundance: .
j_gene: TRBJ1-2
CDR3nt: TGTGCCAGCAGTACAGGGGGGGTGCAATATGGCTACACCTTC
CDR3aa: CASSTGGVQYGYTF

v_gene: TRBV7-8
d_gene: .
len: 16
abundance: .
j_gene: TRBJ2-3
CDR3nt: TGTGCCAGCAGCGTTAACAGGGTCCCTAGCACAGATACGCAGTATTTT
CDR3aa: CASSVNRVPSTDTQYF

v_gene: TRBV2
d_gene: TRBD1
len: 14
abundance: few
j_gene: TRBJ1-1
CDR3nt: TGTGCCAGCGTTATTCGACAGGGAAACACTGAAGCTTTCTTT
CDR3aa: CASVIRQGNTEAFF

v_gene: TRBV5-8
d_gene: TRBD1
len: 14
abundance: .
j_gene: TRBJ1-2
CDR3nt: TGTGCCAGCAGCTATCGGACAGGGAGCTATGGCTACACCTTC
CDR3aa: CASSYRTGSYGYTF

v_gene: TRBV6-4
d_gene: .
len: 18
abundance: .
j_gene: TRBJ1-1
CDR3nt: TGTGCCAGCAGTGAAGTTCCAGTTAACTCGGGGTTGAACACTGAAGCTTTCTTT
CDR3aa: CASSEVPVNSGLNTEAFF

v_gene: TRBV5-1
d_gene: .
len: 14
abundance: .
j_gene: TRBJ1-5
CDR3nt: TGCGCCAGCAGCTTGGGACAGGACAATCAGCCCCAGCATTTT
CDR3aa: CASSLGQDNQPQHF

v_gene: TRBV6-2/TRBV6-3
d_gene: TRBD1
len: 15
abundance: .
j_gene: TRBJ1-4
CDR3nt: TGTGCCAGCAGTTCGACAGGGAACACTCGGGAAAAACTGTTTTTT
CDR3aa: CASSSTGNTREKLFF

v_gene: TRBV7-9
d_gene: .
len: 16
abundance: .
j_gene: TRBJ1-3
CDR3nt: TGTGCCAGCAGCTCACAGGGCCAGCCCTCTGGAAACACCATATATTTT
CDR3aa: CASSSQGQPSGNTIYF

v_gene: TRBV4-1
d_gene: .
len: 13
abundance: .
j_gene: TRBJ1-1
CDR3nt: TGCGCCAGCAGCCAAGAGGTGAGGGGGGAAGCTTTCTTT
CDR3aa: CASSQEVRGEAFF

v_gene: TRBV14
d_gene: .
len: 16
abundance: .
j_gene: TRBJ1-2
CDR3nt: TGTGCCAGCAGCGGTAAACAGGGCAAACCTAACTATGGCTACACCTTC
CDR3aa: CASSGKQGKPNYGYTF

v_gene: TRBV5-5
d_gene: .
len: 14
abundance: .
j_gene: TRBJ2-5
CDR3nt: TGTGCCAGCGGAGGGGTCACCACCCAAGAGACCCAGTACTTC
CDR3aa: CASGGVTTQETQYF

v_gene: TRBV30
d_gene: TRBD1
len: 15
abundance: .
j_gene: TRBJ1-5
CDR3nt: TGTGCCTACTCCCCGGGACAGGGAGGTAATCAGCCCCAGCATTTT
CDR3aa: CAYSPGQGGNQPQHF

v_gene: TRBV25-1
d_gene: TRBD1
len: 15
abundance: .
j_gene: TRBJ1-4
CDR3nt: TGTGCCAGCAGTGATACAGGGGGTTGGCGTGAAAAACTGTTTTTT
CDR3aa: CASSDTGGWREKLFF

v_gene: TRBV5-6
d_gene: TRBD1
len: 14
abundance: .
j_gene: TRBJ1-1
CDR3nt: TGTGCCAGCAGCTTTGGGACAGCCAACACTGAAGCTTTCTTT
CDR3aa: CASSFGTANTEAFF

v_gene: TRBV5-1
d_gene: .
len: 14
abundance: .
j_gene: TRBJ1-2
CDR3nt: TGCGCCAGCAGCTTGCCGCTCGGACGGGAAGGCTACACCTTC
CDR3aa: CASSLPLGREGYTF

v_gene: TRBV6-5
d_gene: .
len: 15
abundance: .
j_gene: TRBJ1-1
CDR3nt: TGTGCCAGCAGTTCTCGGTACGGGGTGTACACTGAAGCTTTCTTT
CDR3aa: CASSSRYGVYTEAFF

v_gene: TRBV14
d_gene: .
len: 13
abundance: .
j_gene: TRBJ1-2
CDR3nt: TGTGCCAGCAGCCCCCCGTCGGTAGATGGCTACACCTTC
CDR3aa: CASSPPSVDGYTF

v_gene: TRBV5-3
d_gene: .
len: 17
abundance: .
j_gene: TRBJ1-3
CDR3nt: TGTGCCAGAAGCTTCCCTCCGTTCCGGGACTCTGGAAACACCATATATTTT
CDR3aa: CARSFPPFRDSGNTIYF

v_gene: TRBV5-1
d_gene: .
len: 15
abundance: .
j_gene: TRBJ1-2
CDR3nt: TGCGCCAGCAGCCCGGCGGGGCAGGCCCAAACTGGCTACACCTTC
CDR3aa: CASSPAGQAQTGYTF

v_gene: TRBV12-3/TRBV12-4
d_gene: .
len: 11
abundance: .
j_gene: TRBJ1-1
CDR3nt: TGTGCCAGCACCAGTGACAGTGAAGCTTTCTTT
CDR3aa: CASTSDSEAFF

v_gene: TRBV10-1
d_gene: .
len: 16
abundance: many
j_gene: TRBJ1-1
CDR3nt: TGCGCCAGCACGAACAGGACCGCGCTTACGAACACTGAAGCTTTCTTT
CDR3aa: CASTNRTALTNTEAFF

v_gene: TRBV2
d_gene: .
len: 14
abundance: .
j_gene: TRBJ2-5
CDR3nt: TGTGCCAGCAGTGACGGGGGGCGCGTGGAGACCCAGTACTTC
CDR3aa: CASSDGGRVETQYF

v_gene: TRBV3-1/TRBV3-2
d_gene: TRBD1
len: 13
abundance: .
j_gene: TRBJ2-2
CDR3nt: TGTGCCAGCAGTAGGACAGGGTCCGGGGAGCTGTTTTTT
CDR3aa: CASSRTGSGELFF

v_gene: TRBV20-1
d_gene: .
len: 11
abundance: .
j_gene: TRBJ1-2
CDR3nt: TGCAGTGCTCTAACTATTTATGGCTACACCTTC
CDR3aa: CSALTIYGYTF

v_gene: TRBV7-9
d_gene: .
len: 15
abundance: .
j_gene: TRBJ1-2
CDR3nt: TGTGCCAGCAGCTCCGGGGAGGGAGTGTACTATGGCTACACCTTC
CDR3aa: CASSSGEGVYYGYTF

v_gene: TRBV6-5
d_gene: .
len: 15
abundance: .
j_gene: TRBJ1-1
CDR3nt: TGTGCCAGCAGCGATTGGGGGGGGGCGGACACTGAAGCTTTCTTT
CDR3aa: CASSDWGGADTEAFF

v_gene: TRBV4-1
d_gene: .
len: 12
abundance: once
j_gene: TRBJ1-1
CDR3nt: TGCGCCAGCAGCCGCCGACCACAGGAAGCTTTCTTT
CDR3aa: CASSRRPQEAFF

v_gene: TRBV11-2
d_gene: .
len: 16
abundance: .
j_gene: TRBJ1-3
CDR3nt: TGTGCCAGCAGCAGAGAACAGTTGCACTCTGGAAACACCATATATTTT
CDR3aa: CASSREQLHSGNTIYF

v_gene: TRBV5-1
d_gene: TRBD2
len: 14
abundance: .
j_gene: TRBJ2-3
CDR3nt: TGCGCCAGCAGCTACGGGGGGAGCACAGATACGCAGTATTTT
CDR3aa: CASSYGGSTDTQYF

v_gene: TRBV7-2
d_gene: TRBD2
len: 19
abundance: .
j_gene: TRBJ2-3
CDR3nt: TGTGCCAGCAGTTTTAGGCTAGCGGGGTTTGGGCCCCCGACAGATACGCAGTATTTT
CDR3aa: CASSFRLAGFGPPTDTQYF

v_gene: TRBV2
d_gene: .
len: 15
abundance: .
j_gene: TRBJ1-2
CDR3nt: TGTGCCAGCAGTGAAGAGGGGAGGCAGCACTATGGCTACACCTTC
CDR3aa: CASSEEGRQHYGYTF

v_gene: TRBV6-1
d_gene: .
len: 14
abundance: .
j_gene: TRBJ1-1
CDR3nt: TGTGCCAGCAGTGAGACAGGCACTGACACTGAAGCTTTCTTT
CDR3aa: CASSETGTDTEAFF

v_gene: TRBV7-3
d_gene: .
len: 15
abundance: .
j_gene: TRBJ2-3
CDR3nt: TGTGCCAGCGGGTGGACGGCGGGGATCACAGATACGCAGTATTTT
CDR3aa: CASGWTAGITDTQYF

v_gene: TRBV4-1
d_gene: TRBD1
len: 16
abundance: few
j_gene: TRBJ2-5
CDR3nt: TGCGCCAGCAGCCAATCGCCGGGACAGGTCCGTGAGACCCAGTACTTC
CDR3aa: CASSQSPGQVRETQYF

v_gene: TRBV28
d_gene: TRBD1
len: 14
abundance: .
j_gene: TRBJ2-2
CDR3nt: TGTGCCAGCAGTTTAACAGGGGGAACCGGGGAGCTGTTTTTT
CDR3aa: CASSLTGGTGELFF

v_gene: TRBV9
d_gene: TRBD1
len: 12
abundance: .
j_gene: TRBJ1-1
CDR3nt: TGTGCCAGCAGTGTCCGGGACAGTATACTTCTCTGG
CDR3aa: CASSVRDSILLW

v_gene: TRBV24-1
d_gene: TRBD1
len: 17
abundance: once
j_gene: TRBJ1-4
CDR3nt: TGTGCCACCAGTGACCCGGGACAGGGGGCACCCTTGGAAAAACTGTTTTTT
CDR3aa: CATSDPGQGAPLEKLFF

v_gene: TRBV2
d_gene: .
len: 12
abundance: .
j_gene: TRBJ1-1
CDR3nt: TGTGCCAGCAGCAGGGCCCGCACTGAAGCTTTCTTT
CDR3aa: CASSRARTEAFF

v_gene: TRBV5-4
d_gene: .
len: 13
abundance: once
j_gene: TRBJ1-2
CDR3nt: TGTGCCAGCAGCTCGGACCTTGACAGTGGCTACACCTTC
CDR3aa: CASSSDLDSGYTF

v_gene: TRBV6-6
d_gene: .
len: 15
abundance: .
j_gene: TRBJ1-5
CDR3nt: TGTGCCAGCAGTTTCCTACAGGAAGGGGATCAGCCCCAGCATTTT
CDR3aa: CASSFLQEGDQPQHF

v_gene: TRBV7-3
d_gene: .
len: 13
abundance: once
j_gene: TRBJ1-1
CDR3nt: TGTGCCAGCAGCTCGAGAGGAAACACTGAAGCTTTCTTT
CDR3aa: CASSSRGNTEAFF

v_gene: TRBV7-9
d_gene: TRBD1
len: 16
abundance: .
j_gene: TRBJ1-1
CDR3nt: TGTGCCAGCAGCCGTCCCGGGACAGGGTGGTACACTGAAGCTTTCTTT
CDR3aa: CASSRPGTGWYTEAFF

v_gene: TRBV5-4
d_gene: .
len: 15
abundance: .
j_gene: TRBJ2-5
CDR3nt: TGTGCCAGCAGCCGTCACGGCAGGGGACGCGAGACCCAGTACTTC
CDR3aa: CASSRHGRGRETQYF

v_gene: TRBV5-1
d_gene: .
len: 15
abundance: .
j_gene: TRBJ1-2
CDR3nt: TGCGCCAGCAGCTTGGACCCACAGAAAACAAGTGGCTACACCTTC
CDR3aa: CASSLDPQKTSGYTF

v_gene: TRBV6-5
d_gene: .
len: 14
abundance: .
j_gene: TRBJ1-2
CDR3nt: TGTGCCAGCAGCCACCAGAGGTCTCCCTATGGCTACACCTTC
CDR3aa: CASSHQRSPYGYTF

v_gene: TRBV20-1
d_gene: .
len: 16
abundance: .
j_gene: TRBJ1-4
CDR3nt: TGCAGTGCTAGTCCGAGTATTGCAGGGCGAAATGAAAAACTGTTTTTT
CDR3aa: CSASPSIAGRNEKLFF

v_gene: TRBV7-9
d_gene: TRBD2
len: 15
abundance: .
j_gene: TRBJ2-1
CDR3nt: TGTGCCAGCAGCTTACCGAGCGGGGGGGTCGATGAGCAGTTCTTC
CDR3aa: CASSLPSGGVDEQFF

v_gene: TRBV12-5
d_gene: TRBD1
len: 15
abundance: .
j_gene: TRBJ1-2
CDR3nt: TGTGCTAGTGGTTCTGACAGGGGGCTAGGGAATGGCTACACCTTC
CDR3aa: CASGSDRGLGNGYTF

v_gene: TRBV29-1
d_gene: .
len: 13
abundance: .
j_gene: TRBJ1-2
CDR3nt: TGCAGCGTTGAGGTCGGCGGGAACTATGGCTACACCTTC
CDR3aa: CSVEVGGNYGYTF

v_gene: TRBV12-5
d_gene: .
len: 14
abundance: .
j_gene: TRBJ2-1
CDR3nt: TGTGCTAGTGGGTATCCCGGGACAATAAATGAGCAGTTCTTC
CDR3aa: CASGYPGTINEQFF